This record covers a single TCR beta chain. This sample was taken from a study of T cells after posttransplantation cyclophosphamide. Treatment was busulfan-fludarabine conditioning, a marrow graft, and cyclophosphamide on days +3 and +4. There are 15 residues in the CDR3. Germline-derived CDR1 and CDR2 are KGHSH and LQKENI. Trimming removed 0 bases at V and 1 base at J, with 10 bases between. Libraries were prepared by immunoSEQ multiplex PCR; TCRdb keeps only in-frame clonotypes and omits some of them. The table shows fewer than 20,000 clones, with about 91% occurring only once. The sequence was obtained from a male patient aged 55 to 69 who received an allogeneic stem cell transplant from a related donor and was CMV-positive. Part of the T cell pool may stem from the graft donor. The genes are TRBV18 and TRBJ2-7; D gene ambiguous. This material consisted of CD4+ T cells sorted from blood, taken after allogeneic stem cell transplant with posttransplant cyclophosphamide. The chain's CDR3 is CASSPPNGESYEQYF. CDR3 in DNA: TGTGCCAGCTCACCACCGAACGGAGAATCCTACGAGCAGTACTTC.